This T cell receptor (beta chain) comes out of a study of beta chain features in type 1 diabetes. This CDR3 is 16 amino acids long. V lost 5 bases, J lost 2 bases, and 7 bases stayed unmatched. Germline-derived CDR1 and CDR2 are SEHNR and FQNEAQ (reference sequence). On this clone itself: Its antigen is undetermined.

Expressed TCRB transcripts were sequenced, since all the RNA that had been isolated was reverse transcribed. Libraries were prepared by immunoSEQ multiplex PCR; TCRdb keeps only in-frame clonotypes and omits some of them. The sample contains 350,000 to 450,000 clones, about 14% of which appear only once. Findings of the study overall: TCRB repertoires of naive, central memory and Treg cells appeared more similar among patients than among healthy donors.

The clonotype was recovered from a man aged 25-45 years in good health. V and J are TRBV7-9 and TRBJ2-3; 10 nucleotides align to TRBD2. The sample was naive CD4+ T cells from blood. In DNA, the CDR3 is TGTGCCAGCAGCCCCCGACTAGCGGGCCTCACAGATACGCAGTATTTT. The encoded protein is CASSPRLAGLTDTQYF.